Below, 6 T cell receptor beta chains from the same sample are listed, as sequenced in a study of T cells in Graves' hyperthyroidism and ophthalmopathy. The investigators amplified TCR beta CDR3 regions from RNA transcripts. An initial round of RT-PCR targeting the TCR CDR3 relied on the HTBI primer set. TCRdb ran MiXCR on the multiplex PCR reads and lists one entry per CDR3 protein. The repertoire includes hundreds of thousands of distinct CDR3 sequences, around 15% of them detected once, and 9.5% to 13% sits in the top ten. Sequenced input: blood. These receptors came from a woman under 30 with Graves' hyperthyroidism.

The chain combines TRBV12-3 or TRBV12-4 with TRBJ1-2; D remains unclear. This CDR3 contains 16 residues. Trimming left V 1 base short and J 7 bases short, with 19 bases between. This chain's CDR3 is CASSLEFVKPKLGYTF. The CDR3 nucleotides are TGTGCCAGCAGTTTAGAATTCGTAAAGCCCAAGCTTGGCTACACCTTC.

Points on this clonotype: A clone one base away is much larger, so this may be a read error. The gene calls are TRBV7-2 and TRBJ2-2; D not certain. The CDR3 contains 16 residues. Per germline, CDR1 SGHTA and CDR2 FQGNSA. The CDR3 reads CAGSLDGPWGTGELFF. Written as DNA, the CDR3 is TGTGCCGGCAGCTTAGACGGGCCCTGGGGCACCGGGGAGCTGTTTTTT.

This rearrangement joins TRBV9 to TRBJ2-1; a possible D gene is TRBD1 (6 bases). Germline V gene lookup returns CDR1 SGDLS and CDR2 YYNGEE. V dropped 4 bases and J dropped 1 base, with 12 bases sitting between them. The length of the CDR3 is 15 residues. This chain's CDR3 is CASSTLGGSYNEQFF. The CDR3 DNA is TGTGCCAGCAGCACCCTAGGGGGATCCTACAATGAGCAGTTCTTC.

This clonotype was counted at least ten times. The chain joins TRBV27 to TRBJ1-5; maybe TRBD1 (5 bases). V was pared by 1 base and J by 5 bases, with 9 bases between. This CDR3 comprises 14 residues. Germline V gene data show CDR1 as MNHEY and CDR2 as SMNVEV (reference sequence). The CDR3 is CASSLWQGHQPQHF. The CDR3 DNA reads TGTGCCAGCAGTTTATGGCAGGGACATCAGCCCCAGCATTTT.

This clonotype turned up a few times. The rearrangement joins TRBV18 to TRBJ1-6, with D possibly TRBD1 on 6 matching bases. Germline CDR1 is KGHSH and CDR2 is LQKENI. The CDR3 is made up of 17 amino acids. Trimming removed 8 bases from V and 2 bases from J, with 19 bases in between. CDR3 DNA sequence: TGTGCCAGCACCCGGACAGTAACGAAGACCTATAATTCACCCCTCCACTTT. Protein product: CASTRTVTKTYNSPLHF. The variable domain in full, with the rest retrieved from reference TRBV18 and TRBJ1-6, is NAGVMQNPRHLVRRRGQEARLRCSPMKGHSHVYWYRQLPEEGLKFMVYLQKENIIDESGMPKERFSAEFPKEGPSILRIQQVVRGDSAAYFCASTRTVTKTYNSPLHFGNGTRLTVT.

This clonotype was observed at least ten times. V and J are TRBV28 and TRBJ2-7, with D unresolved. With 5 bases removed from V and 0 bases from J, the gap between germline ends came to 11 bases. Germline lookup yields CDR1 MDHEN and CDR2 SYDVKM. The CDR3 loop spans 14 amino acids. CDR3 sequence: CASSPILSSYEQYF. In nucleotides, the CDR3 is TGTGCCAGCAGTCCAATCTTGAGCTCCTACGAGCAGTACTTC.